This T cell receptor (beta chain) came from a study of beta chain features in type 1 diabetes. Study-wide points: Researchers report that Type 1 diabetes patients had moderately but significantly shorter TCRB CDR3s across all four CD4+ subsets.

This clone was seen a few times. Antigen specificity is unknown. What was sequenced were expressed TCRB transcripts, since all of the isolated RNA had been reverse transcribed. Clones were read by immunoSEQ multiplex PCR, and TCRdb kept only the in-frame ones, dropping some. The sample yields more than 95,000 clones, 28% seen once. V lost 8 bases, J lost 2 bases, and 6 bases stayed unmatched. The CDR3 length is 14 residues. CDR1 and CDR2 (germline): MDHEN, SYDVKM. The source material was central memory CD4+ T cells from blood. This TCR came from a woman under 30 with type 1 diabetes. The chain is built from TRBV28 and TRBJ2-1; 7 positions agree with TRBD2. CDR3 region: CASRGGTTYNEQFF. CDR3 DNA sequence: TGTGCCAGCCGGGGCGGGACTACCTACAATGAGCAGTTCTTC.